This T cell receptor (beta chain) was sequenced during a study of blood T cell repertoires in COVID-19 (dated by TCRdb to the early 2020s). Background on the whole study: The collaborator samples originated in the United States, Italy and Spain and spanned the acute and convalescent phases of COVID-19. The material from the prospective study consisted of cDNA or gDNA derived from T cells, B-cell-depleted T cells, or PBMCs. Subjects who had been exposed to COVID-19, were actively infected with it, or had recovered from it provided the deeply sampled blood TCRbeta repertoires that made up the dataset. The repertoires were released in a freely available public database meant as a resource for research on the immune response to SARS-CoV-2. Samples were obtained from the ongoing ImmuneRACE study (first 160 participants) and from 1,254 subjects provided by 6 global collaborators. The sample metadata nearly always contained a de-identified subject ID, COVID-19 status, age in years and sex. Where available, HLA class I and class II types were taken from metadata supplied by the sample provider and were not determined by assay-based typing.

Measured from the cysteine to the phenylalanine, the CDR3 is 12 residues long. The only DNA kept is the CDR3, 36 bases in frame from the first base. V is shortened by 9 bases, J by 4 bases, and the region joining them spans 12 bases. Taken from the germline V gene (reference sequence), the CDR1 and CDR2 loops are LNHDA and SQIVND. TCRbeta CDR3 regions were amplified from genomic DNA using the immunoSEQ Assay, a bias-controlled multiplex PCR. The authors' analysis ran thus. Nucleated cell counts per sample were estimated from amplification of reference gene primers within the assay. To quantify the absolute abundance of each unique TCRbeta CDR3 rearrangement, sequence reads were collapsed and filtered. Productive Simpson clonality was computed per sample as the square root of Simpson's diversity index over productive rearrangements. TCRdb took this table from immuneACCESS and kept in-frame rearrangements with V and J called. Such tables lack part of the clones; where checked against another copy, unresolved V genes explain under half of the gap, and the rest is unexplained. D and trimming come from the DNA, and the V and J calls and clone size come from that table. In all, the sample holds roughly 68,000 clones, and 88% of those were seen once. The ten most abundant clones make up over 9% of the sample.

Results and caveats for the whole study, not just this receptor: The quantity of clinical and demographic metadata differed by source and by participant and was supplied without curation.

On this clone itself: The antigen this receptor binds is unknown. Base qualities are missing; no much larger clone stands one base away.

Participants in the prospective study were aged roughly 18 to 95 years, lived in over 20 United States geographic areas, and enrolled through a virtual design. Cohort assignment in the prospective study relied on participant-reported clinical history from a screening survey and a study questionnaire. ImmuneRACE Cohort 3 recovered participants were defined by two consecutive negative NP/OP PCR tests, healthcare professional clearance, or symptom resolution. In the prospective study, whole blood, serum and a nasopharyngeal or oropharyngeal swab were collected from each participant by mobile phlebotomists. Participants in the prospective study had the option to provide additional blood draws and questionnaires over a roughly two-month period. Before DNA extraction, blood samples from the prospective study were shipped at room temperature or frozen.

Sequenced input: PBMCs or T cells enriched from blood (not recorded which). This TCR came from a woman aged 40 to 50 who had recovered from COVID-19. Recombination linked TRBV19 to TRBJ1-2; the D gene cannot be named for sure. The nucleotide sequence reads TGTGCCAGCTCCGGAGGGCCCTATGGCTACACCTTC. Its translation reads: CASSGGPYGYTF. With all but the CDR3 taken from the reference TRBV19 and TRBJ1-2 genes, the full variable domain is: DGGITQSPKYLFRKEGQNVTLSCEQNLNHDAMYWYRQDPGQGLRLIYYSQIVNDFQKGDIAEGYSVSREKKESFPLTVTSAQKNPTAFYLCASSGGPYGYTFGSGTRLTVV.